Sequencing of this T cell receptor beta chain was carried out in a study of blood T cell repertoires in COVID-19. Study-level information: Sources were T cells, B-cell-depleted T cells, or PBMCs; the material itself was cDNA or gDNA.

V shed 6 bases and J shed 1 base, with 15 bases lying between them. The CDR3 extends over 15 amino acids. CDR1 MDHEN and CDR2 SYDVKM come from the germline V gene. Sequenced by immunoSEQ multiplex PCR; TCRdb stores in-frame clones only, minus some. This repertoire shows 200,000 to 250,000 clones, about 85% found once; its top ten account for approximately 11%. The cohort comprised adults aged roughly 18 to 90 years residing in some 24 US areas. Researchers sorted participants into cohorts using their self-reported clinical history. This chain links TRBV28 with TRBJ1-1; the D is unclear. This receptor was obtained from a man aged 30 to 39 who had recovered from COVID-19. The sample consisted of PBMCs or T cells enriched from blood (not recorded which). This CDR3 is CASRVSGGRNTEAFF. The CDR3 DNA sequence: TGTGCCAGCAGAGTGTCCGGAGGGCGGAACACTGAAGCTTTCTTT.